These 4 T cell receptor beta chains share one sample of origin, sequenced in a study of T cells in Graves' hyperthyroidism and ophthalmopathy. It was RNA transcripts that yielded the amplified TCR beta CDR3 regions. The HTBI primer set was used in a first-round RT-PCR of the TCR CDR3. TCRdb reprocessed the multiplex PCR reads with MiXCR, giving one entry per CDR3 protein. The repertoire holds about 420,000 distinct CDR3 sequences, 15% to 18% seen once, with around 7% in the top ten. The specimen was blood. These receptors were obtained from a young woman with Graves' hyperthyroidism.

This clonotype occurred many times. V is TRBV28 and J is TRBJ2-5; D is ambiguous. Looked up from germline, CDR1 is MDHEN and CDR2 is SYDVKM. V gave up 6 bases and J gave up 5 bases, with 7 bases separating them. CDR3 length: 11 amino acids. This CDR3 reads CASSLLETQYF. CDR3 DNA sequence: TGTGCCAGCAGCCTCCTGGAGACCCAGTACTTC.

The DNA of the CDR3 is TGTGCCAGCAGCTTGGTAGATTTCGAGACTTCTATGGGCTACACCTTC. Residues: CASSLVDFETSMGYTF. This sequence joins TRBV5-6 and TRBJ1-2; D is uncertain. The CDR3 consists of 16 residues. CDR1 and CDR2 (germline): SGHDT, YYEEEE. Trimming cost V 0 bases and J 8 bases, with 20 bases left between them.

The gene calls are TRBV9 and TRBJ2-1; D is ambiguous. The CDR3 is 11 amino acids. V lost 7 bases and J lost 6, with 8 bases in between. Germline assignment: CDR1 SGDLS and CDR2 YYNGEE. The CDR3 reads CASGLANEQFF. The DNA of the CDR3 is TGTGCCAGCGGGCTCGCCAATGAGCAGTTCTTC.

There are many counts of this clonotype. The gene calls are TRBV11-2 and TRBJ2-2; D assignment may be TRBD1 or TRBD2 (5 bases each). The CDR3 consists of 14 residues. The germline gives CDR1 SGHAT, CDR2 FQNNGV. V shed 5 bases and J shed 4 bases, with 11 bases lying between them. CDR3 coding DNA: TGTGCCAGCAGCAACTGGGACGGCACCGGGGAGCTGTTTTTT. Amino acid sequence: CASSNWDGTGELFF.